This TCR beta chain was recorded in a study of blood T cell repertoires in COVID-19. The protocol was immunoSEQ multiplex PCR, while the TCRdb copy is restricted to in-frame clones and leaves out a portion. The table lists approximately 250,000 clones, approximately 86% of them singletons. V shed 5 bases and J shed 6 bases, with 6 bases lying between them. Germline assignment: CDR1 SGHAT and CDR2 FQDESV (reference sequence). The CDR3 is made up of 11 amino acids. The sequence derives from a woman between 55 and 75 years old who had recovered from COVID-19. Sequences were obtained from peripheral blood. V usage is TRBV11-1 and J usage is TRBJ2-3; no reliable D call. The chain's CDR3 is CASSHQDTQYF. Here the CDR3 DNA reads TGTGCCAGCAGCCATCAGGATACGCAGTATTTT.